This is a list of T cell receptor beta chains from one sample in a study of blood T cell repertoires in COVID-19. This table comes from immunoSEQ multiplex PCR, and its TCRdb copy is limited to in-frame clones, with some not included. The sample records about 260,000 clones, around 84% being singletons. Source material: PBMCs or T cells enriched from blood (not recorded which). These TCRs come from a man aged 25 to 40 with acute COVID-19. Both conserved end residues are part of each CDR3. The D gene is left open where the match is weak. Part of the rows lack a size; the others show once, few, many or a class for expanded clones.

d_gene: TRBD1
v_gene: TRBV5-1
j_gene: TRBJ1-3
abundance: once
CDR3nt: TGCGCCAGCAGCCAGGGGGCCTACTCTGGAAACACCATATATTTT
CDR3aa: CASSQGAYSGNTIYF

d_gene: TRBD1
v_gene: TRBV28
j_gene: TRBJ1-2
abundance: .
CDR3nt: TGTGCCAGCAGTGTTCAGGGGGATGGCTACACCTTC
CDR3aa: CASSVQGDGYTF

d_gene: .
v_gene: TRBV19
j_gene: TRBJ1-6
abundance: once
CDR3nt: TGTGCCAGTAGTACCGACACCTATAATTCACCCCTCCACTTT
CDR3aa: CASSTDTYNSPLHF

d_gene: TRBD1
v_gene: TRBV30
j_gene: TRBJ1-2
abundance: .
CDR3nt: TGTGCCTGGAGCGACGGGACAGCCTATGGCTACACCTTC
CDR3aa: CAWSDGTAYGYTF

d_gene: TRBD1
v_gene: TRBV27
j_gene: TRBJ2-5
abundance: .
CDR3nt: TGTGCCAGCAGTTCTGGACAGGGCCCGACCCAAGAGACCCAGTACTTC
CDR3aa: CASSSGQGPTQETQYF

d_gene: TRBD1
v_gene: TRBV28
j_gene: TRBJ1-1
abundance: .
CDR3nt: TGTGCCAGCAGTCCAGGGGGGAGGACAGGGGTTAAAGCTTTCTTT
CDR3aa: CASSPGGRTGVKAFF

d_gene: TRBD1
v_gene: TRBV6-5
j_gene: TRBJ1-2
abundance: .
CDR3nt: TGTGCCAGCAGTTACGACGGGACAGGGGTATGGAGCTACACCTTC
CDR3aa: CASSYDGTGVWSYTF

d_gene: .
v_gene: TRBV27
j_gene: TRBJ1-1
abundance: few
CDR3nt: TGTGCCAGCAGTTTTGGGCTCGGCAGAAACACTGAAGCTTTCTTT
CDR3aa: CASSFGLGRNTEAFF

d_gene: TRBD1
v_gene: TRBV5-1
j_gene: TRBJ1-1
abundance: once
CDR3nt: TGTGCCAGCAGCCAGGGACAGCACATGAACACTGAAGCTTTCTTT
CDR3aa: CASSQGQHMNTEAFF

d_gene: TRBD1
v_gene: TRBV5-4
j_gene: TRBJ2-2
abundance: .
CDR3nt: TGTGCCAGCAGCTTGTGGGACAGGAACACCGGGGAGCTGTTTTTT
CDR3aa: CASSLWDRNTGELFF

d_gene: .
v_gene: TRBV5-1
j_gene: TRBJ2-5
abundance: .
CDR3nt: TGTGCCAGCAGCTTGGGAAATGGACTGTTAGAGACCCAGTACTTC
CDR3aa: CASSLGNGLLETQYF

d_gene: .
v_gene: TRBV11-3
j_gene: TRBJ2-6
abundance: .
CDR3nt: TGTGCCAGCAGCTCACCGACAGGTTCCCCCTCCTCTGGGGCCAACGTCCTGACTTTC
CDR3aa: CASSSPTGSPSSGANVLTF